This T cell receptor beta chain derives from a study of shared clonotypes between healthy human individuals. Study-wide points: Naive subsets generally exceeded memory subsets in estimated richness. Measured sharing among donors was expected to vary with sequencing depth.

Per the original methods: Filtering differed since immunoSEQ provided only junctions, with no quality scores. The data were produced by immunoSEQ multiplex PCR, yet TCRdb's version contains in-frame clones alone and is incomplete. The V and J calls and clone size come from that table; D and trimming were worked out from the DNA. The sample holds roughly 380,000 clones, about 97% seen once. CDR3 size: 15 residues. CDR1 is MNHEY, CDR2 SMNVEV, per germline (reference sequence). V lost 7 bases to trimming and J lost 3 bases, with 16 bases between them. Recent acute infections and vaccinations were absent in the healthy HIV-negative adult donors. A word on this clone: What it binds is unknown.

The clonotype was recovered from a man aged 30 to 45 in good health. The sample taken for sequencing was memory CD8+ T cells sorted from blood. The subset was: CD45RO+ cells pooled with CCR7-negative TemRA cells. The chain recombines TRBV27 with TRBJ2-1; D ambiguous. The CDR3 sequence is CASTASDPVYNEQFF. CDR3 bases: TGTGCCAGCACCGCATCGGATCCTGTCTACAATGAGCAGTTCTTC.